This passage covers 25 T cell receptor beta chains from one sample sequenced in a study of CD8+ T cells in alopecia areata. cDNA prepared by RNA extraction and subsequent reverse transcription served as the template for sequencing. Assay used: immunoSEQ multiplex PCR; TCRdb lists only in-frame clones, some missing. Here the sample spans 70,000 to 95,000 clones, roughly 50% being singletons. Sequencing was done on a sample of NKG2D-high CD8+ T cells sorted from blood. The receptors shown here come from a human donor with alopecia areata.

V gene TRBV7-2 combines with J gene TRBJ2-1; the D is unclear. Trimming left V 1 base short and J 12 bases short, with 16 bases between. In germline, CDR1 is SGHTA, CDR2 FQGNSA. The CDR3 is 14 amino acids. In DNA, the CDR3 is TGTGCCAGCAGCTTAGAACCAGGCTGGGTTGGGCAGTTCTTC. Its translation is CASSLEPGWVGQFF. The whole variable domain, remainder taken from reference TRBV7-2 and TRBJ2-1, is GAGVSQSPSNKVTEKGKDVELRCDPISGHTALYWYRQSLGQGLEFLIYFQGNSAPDKSGLPSDRFSAERTGGSVSTLTIQRTQQEDSAVYLCASSLEPGWVGQFFGPGTRLTVL.

V gene TRBV28 combines with J gene TRBJ2-2, with 9 bases fitting TRBD1. CDR3 length: 15 amino acids. The V gene's germline CDR1 is MDHEN and CDR2 SYDVKM. V trimming: 5 bases; J trimming: 3 bases; junction bases outside the gene matches: 4. The CDR3 reads CASSGDREDTGELFF. The CDR3 coding sequence is TGTGCCAGCAGTGGGGACAGGGAGGACACCGGGGAGCTGTTTTTT.

The genes are TRBV29-1 and TRBJ2-1, with 9 bases lining up with TRBD2. V shed 6 bases and J 6 bases; nucleotides not matched to a gene: 9. Germline-derived CDR1 and CDR2 are SQVTM and ANQGSEA. This CDR3 has 14 residues. The CDR3 coding sequence is TGCAGCGTGATGGGGCTAGCGGGGCTCAATGAGCAGTTCTTC. Residues: CSVMGLAGLNEQFF.

The chain is built from TRBV28 and TRBJ2-2; D is perhaps TRBD2 (5 bases). V lost 4 bases to trimming and J lost 3 bases, with 9 bases between them. The CDR3 spans 14 residues. The germline gives CDR1 MDHEN, CDR2 SYDVKM. In nucleotides, the CDR3 is TGTGCCAGCAGTTCCGGACTGTACACCGGGGAGCTGTTTTTT. It specifies CASSSGLYTGELFF.

The V and J genes are TRBV6-5 and TRBJ2-5; no reliable D call. This CDR3 comprises 15 residues. Per the germline V gene, CDR1 is MNHEY and CDR2 is SVGAGI. V lost 0 bases and J 4 bases, leaving 12 bases between the germline ends. The CDR3 sequence: CASSYSSYGGETQYF. As DNA, the CDR3 is TGTGCCAGCAGTTACTCTTCTTACGGCGGAGAGACCCAGTACTTC.

This clone was counted between two and nine times. This rearrangement joins TRBV2 to TRBJ2-1, with D perhaps TRBD1 (6 bases). Germline assignment: CDR1 SNHLY and CDR2 FYNNEI. V shed 5 bases and J shed 8 bases, with 10 bases lying between them. The CDR3 runs to 12 residues. The CDR3 DNA follows: TGTGCCAGCAGTTTAGCAGGGGATGAGCAGTTCTTC. Encoded protein: CASSLAGDEQFF.

The chain carries TRBV4-3 and TRBJ2-7; 7 bases are a match to TRBD1. This CDR3 is built from 15 residues. V shed 3 bases and J 0 bases; nucleotides not matched to a gene: 5. CDR1 LGHNA and CDR2 YSLEER come from the germline V gene. The CDR3 loop reads CASSQATGASYEQYF. For the CDR3, the DNA is TGCGCCAGCAGCCAGGCCACAGGGGCCTCCTACGAGCAGTACTTC.

As for this clone: The identical CDR3 is also encoded by other nucleotide sequences in the sample. The chain carries TRBV4-1 and TRBJ2-1; D is unresolved. This CDR3 has 12 amino acids. Trimming shortened V by 1 base and J by 7 bases, and 5 bases separated the two germline ends. Per germline, CDR1 MGHRA and CDR2 YSYEKL. The CDR3 reads CASSQGGNEQFF. CDR3 nucleotides: TGCGCCAGCAGCCAAGGGGGTAATGAGCAGTTCTTC.

In its sample, this clone was seen a few times. The gene calls are TRBV29-1 and TRBJ2-5; 9 nucleotides agree with TRBD2. Germline V lookup: CDR1 SQVTM, CDR2 ANQGSEA. The junction had 10 bases not matched to a gene; V was cut back by 4 bases and J by 4 bases. The CDR3 runs to 15 residues. CDR3 protein: CSVGLAGRVGETQYF. The CDR3 DNA sequence: TGCAGCGTTGGTCTAGCGGGACGGGTTGGAGAGACCCAGTACTTC.

This CDR3 reads CSGDTGNTEAFF. CDR3 sequence (DNA): TGCAGCGGCGATACAGGGAACACTGAAGCTTTCTTT. The chain joins TRBV29-1 to TRBJ1-1; a possible D gene is TRBD1 (5 bases). V dropped 7 bases and J dropped 1 base, with 10 bases sitting between them. Germline CDR1 and CDR2: SQVTM and ANQGSEA. CDR3 length equals 12 residues.

The V and J genes are TRBV7-9 and TRBJ1-4; maybe TRBD1 (5 bases). The V end was cut by 6 bases, the J end by 8 bases, with 16 bases between. This CDR3 comprises 14 residues. Looked up from germline, CDR1 is SEHNR and CDR2 is FQNEAQ (reference sequence). The CDR3 loop reads CASRDPGPREKLFF. For the CDR3, the DNA is TGTGCCAGCAGGGACCCGGGACCTCGGGAAAAACTGTTTTTT.

The chain employs TRBV2 and TRBJ2-5; D possibly uses TRBD1 or TRBD2 (6 bases each). The CDR3 is made up of 14 amino acids. Germline V gene sequence: CDR1 SNHLY, CDR2 FYNNEI. V was trimmed by 5 bases and J by 7 bases, leaving 17 bases between them. The CDR3 DNA reads TGTGCCAGCAGTTACTCTCCGGGGGCGGCGACCCAGTACTTC. Translating it yields CASSYSPGAATQYF.

The V gene is TRBV2, the J gene TRBJ2-7; D is undetermined. This CDR3 has 13 amino acids. Germline assignment: CDR1 SNHLY and CDR2 FYNNEI. V dropped 5 bases and J dropped 4 bases, with 12 bases sitting between them. The CDR3, as DNA: TGTGCCAGCAGTCGCCTCCCCGGGTACGAGCAGTACTTC. Protein: CASSRLPGYEQYF.

This chain uses TRBV13 with TRBJ1-2; D perhaps matches TRBD1 (5 bases). There are 12 residues in the CDR3. Between the trimmed V and J ends, which lost 3 bases and 4 bases, there was a span of 6 bases. The germline gives CDR1 PRHDT, CDR2 FYEKMQ (reference sequence). For the CDR3, the DNA is TGTGCCAGCAGCTTGGGGACCTATGGCTACACCTTC. It encodes CASSLGTYGYTF.

V usage is TRBV25-1 and J usage is TRBJ1-2, with TRBD1 matching 7 bases. The CDR3 extends over 11 amino acids. V lost 8 bases and J lost 5; bases outside the gene matches: 2. The V gene's germline CDR1 is MGHDK and CDR2 SYGVNS. The CDR3 DNA follows: TGTGCCAGCGAGACAGGGTATGGCTACACCTTC. Translation: CASETGYGYTF.

The chain uses TRBV28 and TRBJ2-7; 11 bases are a match to TRBD2. The CDR3 sequence is 15 residues long. Germline-derived CDR1 and CDR2 are MDHEN and SYDVKM. Trimming removed 5 bases from V and 9 bases from J; junction bases left unmatched: 12. The CDR3 region is CASSGGTSGNKGQYF. Written as DNA, the CDR3 is TGTGCCAGCAGTGGCGGGACTAGCGGCAATAAGGGGCAGTACTTC.

This clone turned up a few times. V usage is TRBV28 and J usage is TRBJ2-3; D not resolved. Germline CDR1 reads MDHEN; CDR2 reads SYDVKM. V shed 4 bases and J shed 6 bases, with 14 bases lying between them. The CDR3 has 14 amino acids. The CDR3 region is CASSYSPGPDTQYF. The CDR3 coding sequence is TGTGCCAGCAGTTATAGCCCCGGACCGGATACGCAGTATTTT. Full variable domain (outside the CDR3, taken from reference TRBV28 and TRBJ2-3): DVKVTQSSRYLVKRTGEKVFLECVQDMDHENMFWYRQDPGLGLRLIYFSYDVKMKEKGDIPEGYSVSREKKERFSLILESASTNQTSMYLCASSYSPGPDTQYFGPGTRLTVL.

The genes are TRBV7-6 and TRBJ2-5; 7 nucleotides match TRBD2. Trimming removed 4 bases from V and 5 bases from J; junction bases left unmatched: 16. The germline V gene encodes CDR1 SGHVS and CDR2 FNYEAQ. This CDR3 spans 17 amino acids. The CDR3 is CASSSSTGSGLGETQYF. The CDR3 DNA sequence: TGTGCCAGCAGCTCGAGCACAGGTAGCGGGCTGGGGGAGACCCAGTACTTC.

The chain joins TRBV30 to TRBJ1-1, with 10 bases matching TRBD1. Looked up from germline, CDR1 is GTSNPN and CDR2 is SVGIG (reference sequence). Trimming removed 1 base from V and 5 bases from J; junction bases left unmatched: 7. The CDR3 is made up of 15 amino acids. The CDR3 coding sequence is TGTGCCTGGAGTGCGACAGGGGGCGAAGGTACTGAAGCTTTCTTT. It yields the protein CAWSATGGEGTEAFF. The variable domain in full, with the rest retrieved from reference TRBV30 and TRBJ1-1, is SQTIHQWPATLVQPVGSPLSLECTVEGTSNPNLYWYRQAAGRGLQLLFYSVGIGQISSEVPQNLSASRPQDRQFILSSKKLLLSDSGFYLCAWSATGGEGTEAFFGQGTRLTVV.

This clone was detected a few times. This rearrangement joins TRBV29-1 to TRBJ2-7, with 11 bases aligning to TRBD2. The CDR3 extends over 13 amino acids. Germline CDR1 SQVTM, CDR2 ANQGSEA. J lost 5 bases, V lost 4 bases, and 4 bases had no gene match. Here the CDR3 reads CSVVAGGPDEQYF. For the CDR3, the DNA is TGCAGCGTTGTAGCGGGAGGGCCCGACGAGCAGTACTTC.

The gene calls are TRBV2 and TRBJ2-1, with D unclear. Trimming removed 4 bases at V and 4 bases at J, with 8 bases between. CDR3 size: 13 residues. The V gene's germline CDR1 is SNHLY and CDR2 FYNNEI. The CDR3, as DNA: TGTGCCAGCAGTGGGACCAGGTACAATGAGCAGTTCTTC. Protein: CASSGTRYNEQFF.

This clone turned up a few times. The V gene is TRBV6-6, the J gene TRBJ2-5; TRBD2 matches at 10 bases. This CDR3 is 15 amino acids long. Germline lookup yields CDR1 MNHNY and CDR2 SVGAGI (reference sequence). With V trimmed by 2 bases and J by 4 bases, 4 bases remained unmatched. CDR3 DNA: TGTGCCAGCAGTTACCTAGCGGGAGCTGTAGAGACCCAGTACTTC. Its translation is CASSYLAGAVETQYF.

The chain joins TRBV30 to TRBJ2-3, with D perhaps TRBD1 (5 bases). Germline values: CDR1 GTSNPN, CDR2 SVGIG (reference sequence). Trimming left V 2 bases short and J 3 bases short, with 9 bases between. The CDR3 has 13 amino acids. DNA of the CDR3: TGTGCCTGGAGTAGGGGAACGACAGATACGCAGTATTTT. Translated: CAWSRGTTDTQYF.

V is TRBV27 and J is TRBJ2-7; D not resolved. The V and J ends lost 4 bases and 5 bases respectively, with 6 bases between them. CDR3 length equals 11 residues. From germline, CDR1 is MNHEY and CDR2 SMNVEV (reference sequence). The CDR3 sequence is CASSSAHEQYF. The DNA for the CDR3 is TGTGCCAGCAGTTCAGCCCACGAGCAGTACTTC.

This sequence joins TRBV29-1 and TRBJ2-1; 8 positions agree with TRBD1. The V segment lost 1 base and the J segment 3 bases; nucleotides outside the gene matches: 8. CDR1 is SQVTM, CDR2 ANQGSEA, per germline. The CDR3 runs to 16 residues. DNA for the CDR3: TGCAGCGTTGAAGGGAGGGGGGACAGGTACTACAATGAGCAGTTCTTC. Encoded protein: CSVEGRGDRYYNEQFF.